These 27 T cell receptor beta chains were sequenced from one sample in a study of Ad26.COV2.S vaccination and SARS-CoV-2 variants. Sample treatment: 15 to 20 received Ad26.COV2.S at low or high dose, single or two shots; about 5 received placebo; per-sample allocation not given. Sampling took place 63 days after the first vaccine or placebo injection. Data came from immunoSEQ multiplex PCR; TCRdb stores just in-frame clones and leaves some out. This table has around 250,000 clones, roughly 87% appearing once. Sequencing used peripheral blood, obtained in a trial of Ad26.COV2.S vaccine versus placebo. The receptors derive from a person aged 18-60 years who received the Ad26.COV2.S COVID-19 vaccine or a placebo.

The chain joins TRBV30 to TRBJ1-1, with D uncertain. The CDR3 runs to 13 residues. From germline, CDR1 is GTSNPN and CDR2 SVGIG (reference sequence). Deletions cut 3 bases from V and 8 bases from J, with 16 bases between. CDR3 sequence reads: CAWSLSLGLEAFF. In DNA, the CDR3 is TGTGCCTGGAGCCTAAGTCTAGGACTAGAAGCTTTCTTT.

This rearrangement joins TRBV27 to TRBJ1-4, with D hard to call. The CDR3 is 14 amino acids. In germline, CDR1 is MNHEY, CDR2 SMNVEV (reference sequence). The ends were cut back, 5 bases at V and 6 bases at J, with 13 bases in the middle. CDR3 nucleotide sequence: TGTGCCAGCAGTAGCCCCATGCGACATGAAAAACTGTTTTTT. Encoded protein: CASSSPMRHEKLFF.

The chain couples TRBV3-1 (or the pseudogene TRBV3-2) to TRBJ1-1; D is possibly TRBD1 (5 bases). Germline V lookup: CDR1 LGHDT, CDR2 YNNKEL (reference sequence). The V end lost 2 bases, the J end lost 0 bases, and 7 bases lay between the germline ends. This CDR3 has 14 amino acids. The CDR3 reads CASSQQTVNTEAFF. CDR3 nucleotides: TGTGCCAGCAGCCAACAGACAGTGAACACTGAAGCTTTCTTT.

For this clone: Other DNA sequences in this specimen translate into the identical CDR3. CDR3 nucleotide sequence: TGTGCCAGCAGCGTAGGGGGGGGGAATCAGCCCCAGCATTTT. It yields the protein CASSVGGGNQPQHF. This chain connects TRBV9 to TRBJ1-5; TRBD1 might be the D (5 bases). CDR3 size: 14 residues. The V gene's germline CDR1 is SGDLS and CDR2 YYNGEE. Trimming left V 0 bases short and J 4 bases short, with 8 bases between. The full variable domain, its missing parts supplied by reference TRBV9 and TRBJ1-5, is DSGVTQTPKHLITATGQRVTLRCSPRSGDLSVYWYQQSLDQGLQFLIQYYNGEERAKGNILERFSAQQFPDLHSELNLSSLELGDSALYFCASSVGGGNQPQHFGDGTRLSIL.

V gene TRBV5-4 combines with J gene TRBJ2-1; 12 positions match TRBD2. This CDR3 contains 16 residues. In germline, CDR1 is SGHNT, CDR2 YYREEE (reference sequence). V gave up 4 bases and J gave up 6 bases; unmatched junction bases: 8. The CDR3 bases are TGTGCCAGCAGCCCGGAGACTAGCGGGAGATTCAATGAGCAGTTCTTC. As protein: CASSPETSGRFNEQFF.

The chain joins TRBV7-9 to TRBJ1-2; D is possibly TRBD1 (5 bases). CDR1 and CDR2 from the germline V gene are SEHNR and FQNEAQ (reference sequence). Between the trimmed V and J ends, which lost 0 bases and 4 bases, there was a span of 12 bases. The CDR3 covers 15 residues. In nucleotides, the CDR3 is TGTGCCAGCAGCTTAGCTCAGGGAGTCTCCTATGGCTACACCTTC. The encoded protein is CASSLAQGVSYGYTF.

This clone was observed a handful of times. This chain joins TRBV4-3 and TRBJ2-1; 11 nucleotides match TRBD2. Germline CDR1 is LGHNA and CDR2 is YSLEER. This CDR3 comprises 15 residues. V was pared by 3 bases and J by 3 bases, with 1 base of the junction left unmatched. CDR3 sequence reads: CASSQLAGGYNEQFF. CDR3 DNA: TGCGCCAGCAGCCAGCTAGCGGGGGGCTACAATGAGCAGTTCTTC.

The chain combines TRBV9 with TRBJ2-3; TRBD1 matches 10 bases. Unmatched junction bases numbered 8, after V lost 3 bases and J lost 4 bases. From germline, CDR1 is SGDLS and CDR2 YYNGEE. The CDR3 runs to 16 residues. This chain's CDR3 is CASSAYRDRGADTQYF. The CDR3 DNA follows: TGTGCCAGCAGCGCCTACCGGGACAGGGGCGCAGATACGCAGTATTTT. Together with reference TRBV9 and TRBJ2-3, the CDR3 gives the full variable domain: DSGVTQTPKHLITATGQRVTLRCSPRSGDLSVYWYQQSLDQGLQFLIQYYNGEERAKGNILERFSAQQFPDLHSELNLSSLELGDSALYFCASSAYRDRGADTQYFGPGTRLTVL.

The CDR3 sequence is CASSPPLKDFYTGELFF. The CDR3 nucleotides are TGTGCCAGCAGCCCACCACTCAAGGACTTTTACACCGGGGAGCTGTTTTTT. The chain uses TRBV6-2 or TRBV6-3 and TRBJ2-2; TRBD2 might be the D (5 bases). Deletions cut 6 bases from V and 3 bases from J, with 20 bases between. CDR1 and CDR2 (germline): MNHEY, SVGEGT. The CDR3 contains 17 residues.

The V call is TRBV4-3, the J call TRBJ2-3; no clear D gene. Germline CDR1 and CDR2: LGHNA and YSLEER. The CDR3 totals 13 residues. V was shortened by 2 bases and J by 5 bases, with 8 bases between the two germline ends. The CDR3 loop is CASSQSPGDTQYF. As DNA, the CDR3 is TGCGCCAGCAGCCAAAGTCCAGGAGATACGCAGTATTTT.

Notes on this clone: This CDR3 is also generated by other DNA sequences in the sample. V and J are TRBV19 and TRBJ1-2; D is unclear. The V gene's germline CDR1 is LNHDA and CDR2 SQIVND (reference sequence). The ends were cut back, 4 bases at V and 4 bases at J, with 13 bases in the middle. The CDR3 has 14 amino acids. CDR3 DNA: TGTGCCAGTAGTAATCGTGGGCCCCCCTATGGCTACACCTTC. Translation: CASSNRGPPYGYTF. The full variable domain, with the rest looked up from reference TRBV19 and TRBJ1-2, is DGGITQSPKYLFRKEGQNVTLSCEQNLNHDAMYWYRQDPGQGLRLIYYSQIVNDFQKGDIAEGYSVSREKKESFPLTVTSAQKNPTAFYLCASSNRGPPYGYTFGSGTRLTVV.

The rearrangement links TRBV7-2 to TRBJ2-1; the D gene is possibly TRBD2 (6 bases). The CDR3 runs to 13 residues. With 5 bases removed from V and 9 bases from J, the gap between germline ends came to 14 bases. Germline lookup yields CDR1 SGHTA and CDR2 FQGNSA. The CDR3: CASSLRGYGEQFF. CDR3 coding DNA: TGTGCCAGCAGCCTCCGGGGGTATGGTGAGCAGTTCTTC.

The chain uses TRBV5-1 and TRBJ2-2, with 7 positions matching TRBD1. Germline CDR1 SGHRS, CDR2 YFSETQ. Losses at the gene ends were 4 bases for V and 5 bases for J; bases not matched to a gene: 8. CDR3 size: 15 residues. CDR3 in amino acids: CASSGDSLRTGELFF. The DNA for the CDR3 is TGCGCCAGCAGCGGGGACAGCCTTAGGACCGGGGAGCTGTTTTTT.

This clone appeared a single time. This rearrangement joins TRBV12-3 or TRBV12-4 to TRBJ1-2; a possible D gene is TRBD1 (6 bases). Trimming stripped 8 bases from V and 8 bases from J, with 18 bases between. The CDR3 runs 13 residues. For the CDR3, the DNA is TGTGCCAGCTACCCGGCAGGGGCTCCCGGCTACACCTTC. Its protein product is CASYPAGAPGYTF.

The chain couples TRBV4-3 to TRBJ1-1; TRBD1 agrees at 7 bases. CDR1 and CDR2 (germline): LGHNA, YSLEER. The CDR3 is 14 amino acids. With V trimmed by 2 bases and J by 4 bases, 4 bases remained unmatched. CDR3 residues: CASSQQGGGTEAFF. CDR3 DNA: TGCGCCAGCAGCCAACAGGGGGGGGGCACTGAAGCTTTCTTT.

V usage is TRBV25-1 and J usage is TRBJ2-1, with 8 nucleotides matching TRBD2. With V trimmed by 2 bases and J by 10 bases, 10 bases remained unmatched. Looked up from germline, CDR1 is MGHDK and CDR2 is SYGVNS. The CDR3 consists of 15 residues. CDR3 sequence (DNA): TGTGCCAGCAGTGAAAGAGCTAGCGGGCCAGGAGAGCAGTTCTTC. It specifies CASSERASGPGEQFF. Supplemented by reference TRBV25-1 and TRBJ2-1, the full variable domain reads EADIYQTPRYLVIGTGKKITLECSQTMGHDKMYWYQQDPGMELHLIHYSYGVNSTEKGDLSSESTVSRIRTEHFPLTLESARPSHTSQYLCASSERASGPGEQFFGPGTRLTVL.

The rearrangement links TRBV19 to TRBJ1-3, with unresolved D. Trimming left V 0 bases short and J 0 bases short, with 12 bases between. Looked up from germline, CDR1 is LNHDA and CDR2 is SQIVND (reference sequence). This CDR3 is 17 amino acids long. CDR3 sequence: CASSIDLGSSSGNTIYF. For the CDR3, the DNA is TGTGCCAGTAGTATAGATCTCGGCTCCTCCTCTGGAAACACCATATATTTT.

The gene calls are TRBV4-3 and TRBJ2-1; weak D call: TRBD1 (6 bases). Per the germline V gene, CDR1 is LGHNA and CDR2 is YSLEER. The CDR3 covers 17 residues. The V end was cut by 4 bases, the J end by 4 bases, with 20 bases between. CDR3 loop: CASSRAVNRVGYNEQFF. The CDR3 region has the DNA TGCGCCAGCAGCCGCGCTGTGAACAGGGTCGGGTACAATGAGCAGTTCTTC.

CDR3 in DNA: TGTGCCAGCAGCTTAGGACAGGGCTTGAACACTGAAGCTTTCTTT. Its protein product is CASSLGQGLNTEAFF. The chain carries TRBV11-3 and TRBJ1-1; TRBD1 matches 7 bases. Germline CDR1 is SGHNT and CDR2 is YENEEA. The junction had 2 bases not matched to a gene; V was cut back by 1 base and J by 0 bases. The CDR3 spans 15 residues.

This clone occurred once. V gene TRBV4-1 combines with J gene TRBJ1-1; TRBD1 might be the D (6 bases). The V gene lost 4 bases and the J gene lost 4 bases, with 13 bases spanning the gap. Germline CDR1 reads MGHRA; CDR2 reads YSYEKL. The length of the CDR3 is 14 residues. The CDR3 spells CASSLGHRGTEAFF. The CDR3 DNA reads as TGCGCCAGCAGCCTGGGACACAGAGGCACTGAAGCTTTCTTT.

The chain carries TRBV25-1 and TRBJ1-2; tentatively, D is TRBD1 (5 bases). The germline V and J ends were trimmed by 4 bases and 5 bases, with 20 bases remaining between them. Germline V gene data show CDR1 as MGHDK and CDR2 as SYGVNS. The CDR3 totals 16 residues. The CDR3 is CASSAPQWGSRYGYTF. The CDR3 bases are TGTGCCAGCAGTGCCCCCCAATGGGGCAGTCGGTATGGCTACACCTTC.

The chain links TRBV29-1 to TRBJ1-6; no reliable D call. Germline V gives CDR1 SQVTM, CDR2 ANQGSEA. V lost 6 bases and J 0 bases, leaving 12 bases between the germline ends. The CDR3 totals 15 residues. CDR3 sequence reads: CSVGPGCSYNSPLHF. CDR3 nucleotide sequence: TGCAGCGTCGGGCCCGGTTGCTCCTATAATTCACCCCTCCACTTT.

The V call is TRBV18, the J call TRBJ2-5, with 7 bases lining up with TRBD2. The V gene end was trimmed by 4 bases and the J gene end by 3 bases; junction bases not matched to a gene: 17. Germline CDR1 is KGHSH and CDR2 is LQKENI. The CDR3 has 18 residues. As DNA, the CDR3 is TGTGCCAGCTCACGAAACCACCTCTCGACTAGCAAAGAAGAGACCCAGTACTTC. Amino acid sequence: CASSRNHLSTSKEETQYF. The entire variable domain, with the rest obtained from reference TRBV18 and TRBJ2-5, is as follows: NAGVMQNPRHLVRRRGQEARLRCSPMKGHSHVYWYRQLPEEGLKFMVYLQKENIIDESGMPKERFSAEFPKEGPSILRIQQVVRGDSAAYFCASSRNHLSTSKEETQYFGPGTRLLVL.

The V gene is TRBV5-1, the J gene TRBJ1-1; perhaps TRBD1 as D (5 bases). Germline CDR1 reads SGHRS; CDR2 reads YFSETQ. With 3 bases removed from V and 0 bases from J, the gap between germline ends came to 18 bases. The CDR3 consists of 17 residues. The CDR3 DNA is TGCGCCAGCAGCTATACTTCAGGGAAACCACTGAACACTGAAGCTTTCTTT. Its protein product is CASSYTSGKPLNTEAFF.

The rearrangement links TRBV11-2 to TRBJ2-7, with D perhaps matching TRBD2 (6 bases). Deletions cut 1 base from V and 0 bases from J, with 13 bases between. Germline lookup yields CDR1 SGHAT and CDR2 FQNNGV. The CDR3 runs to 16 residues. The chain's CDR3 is CASSLVWEESSYEQYF. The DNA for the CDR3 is TGTGCCAGCAGCTTAGTGTGGGAGGAGAGCTCCTACGAGCAGTACTTC.

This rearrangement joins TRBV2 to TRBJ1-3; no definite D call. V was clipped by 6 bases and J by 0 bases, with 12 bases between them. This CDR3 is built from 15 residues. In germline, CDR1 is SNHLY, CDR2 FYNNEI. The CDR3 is CASSPGRSSGNTIYF. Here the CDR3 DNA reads TGTGCCAGCAGCCCTGGACGTAGCTCTGGAAACACCATATATTTT.

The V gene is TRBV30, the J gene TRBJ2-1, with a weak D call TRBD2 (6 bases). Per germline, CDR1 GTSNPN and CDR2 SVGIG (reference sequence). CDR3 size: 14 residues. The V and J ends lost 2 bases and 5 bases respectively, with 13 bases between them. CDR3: CAWSTWEEHNEQFF. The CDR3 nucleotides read TGTGCCTGGAGTACGTGGGAGGAGCACAATGAGCAGTTCTTC.